Shown below are 24 T cell receptor beta chains from a single sample sequenced in a study of blood T cell repertoires in COVID-19. The table came from immunoSEQ multiplex PCR; TCRdb's copy has only in-frame clones and leaves some out. The profile shows 200,000 to 250,000 clones, just over 85% of them singletons. Sample: PBMCs or T cells enriched from blood (not recorded which). Every receptor here comes from a woman between 35 and 50 years old with acute COVID-19.

V is TRBV2 and J is TRBJ2-1; 11 nucleotides align to TRBD2. The length of the CDR3 is 15 residues. CDR1 SNHLY and CDR2 FYNNEI come from the germline V gene. With V trimmed by 6 bases and J by 2 bases, 3 bases remained unmatched. CDR3 nucleotides: TGTGCCAGCAGCGAACTAGCGGGGGCCTACAATGAGCAGTTCTTC. Translating it yields CASSELAGAYNEQFF.

This chain joins TRBV6-5 and TRBJ1-2; 10 bases fit TRBD1. Unmatched junction bases numbered 5, after V lost 6 bases and J lost 4 bases. In germline, CDR1 is MNHEY, CDR2 SVGAGI. This CDR3 is built from 14 residues. The CDR3 loop reads CASSPDRGSYGYTF. In nucleotides, the CDR3 is TGTGCCAGCAGCCCGGACAGGGGGTCCTATGGCTACACCTTC.

V gene TRBV9 combines with J gene TRBJ1-3, with D unclear. Germline CDR1 is SGDLS and CDR2 is YYNGEE. The CDR3 contains 15 residues. V gave up 3 bases and J gave up 0 bases, with 10 bases separating them. The CDR3 DNA sequence: TGTGCCAGCAGCGCCAGCGACTTCTCTGGAAACACCATATATTTT. Residues: CASSASDFSGNTIYF.

The chain combines TRBV27 with TRBJ1-6, with TRBD1 identical over 9 bases. The CDR3 is made up of 15 amino acids. V trimming: 6 bases; J trimming: 6 bases; junction bases outside the gene matches: 6. Germline-derived CDR1 and CDR2 are MNHEY and SMNVEV (reference sequence). CDR3 DNA sequence: TGTGCCAGCAGACTACAGGGGGCGAGTAATTCACCCCTCCACTTT. Translation gives CASRLQGASNSPLHF.

This clone has only one observation. V gene TRBV4-2 combines with J gene TRBJ2-3; TRBD1 agrees at 9 bases. V dropped 3 bases and J dropped 10; count of bases not matched to a gene: 2. The CDR3 runs to 12 residues. Germline V lookup: CDR1 LGHNA, CDR2 YNFKEQ. Written as DNA, the CDR3 is TGTGCCAGCAGCCAGAGACAGGGGGCGCAGTATTTT. It encodes CASSQRQGAQYF.

The J gene is TRBJ1-1, the V gene TRBV7-8; 8 bases align to TRBD1. Germline-derived CDR1 and CDR2 are SGHVS and FQNEAQ. V lost 6 bases to trimming and J lost 0 bases; unmatched junction nucleotides: 15. The CDR3 is made up of 18 amino acids. The CDR3 protein is CASSSLGQGGFMNTEAFF. The CDR3 region has the DNA TGTGCCAGCAGTTCCCTAGGACAGGGAGGGTTTATGAACACTGAAGCTTTCTTT.

This clone has just one count. The rearrangement links TRBV9 to TRBJ1-4; the match to TRBD1 covers 12 bases. The CDR3 runs to 15 residues. The V gene's germline CDR1 is SGDLS and CDR2 YYNGEE. The junction had 4 bases not matched to a gene; V was cut back by 3 bases and J by 7 bases. The DNA for the CDR3 is TGTGCCAGCAGCGGGGACAGGGGGCCTAGTGAAAAACTGTTTTTT. This gives the protein CASSGDRGPSEKLFF.

The chain couples TRBV12-3 or TRBV12-4 to TRBJ1-1; D not certain. There are 13 residues in the CDR3. With 3 bases removed from V and 5 bases from J, the gap between germline ends came to 10 bases. This CDR3 reads CASSFGESTEAFF. CDR3 DNA sequence: TGTGCCAGCAGTTTCGGGGAGAGTACTGAAGCTTTCTTT.

The V gene is TRBV5-1, the J gene TRBJ1-2; D is uncertain. CDR3 length: 13 residues. Germline V gives CDR1 SGHRS, CDR2 YFSETQ. V shed 5 bases and J shed 8 bases, with 16 bases lying between them. The CDR3: CASSSRRSRGYTF. CDR3 sequence (DNA): TGCGCCAGCAGTAGTAGACGTTCGCGGGGCTACACCTTC.

The chain uses TRBV7-9 and TRBJ1-2, with 7 positions matching TRBD1. Germline CDR1 SEHNR, CDR2 FQNEAQ (reference sequence). This CDR3 contains 14 residues. Trimming cost V 4 bases and J 0 bases; bases outside gene matches: 2. The CDR3 DNA sequence: TGTGCCAGCAGCTCACAGGGGCCTAACTATGGCTACACCTTC. This sequence encodes CASSSQGPNYGYTF. The full variable domain, with the rest looked up from reference TRBV7-9 and TRBJ1-2, is DTGVSQNPRHKITKRGQNVTFRCDPISEHNRLYWYRQTLGQGPEFLTYFQNEAQLEKSRLLSDRFSAERPKGSFSTLEIQRTEQGDSAMYLCASSSQGPNYGYTFGSGTRLTVV.

V gene TRBV7-9 combines with J gene TRBJ1-5, with a possible D match to TRBD1 (6 bases). This CDR3 is 15 amino acids long. Germline CDR1 is SEHNR and CDR2 is FQNEAQ (reference sequence). Trimming stripped 4 bases from V and 6 bases from J, with 16 bases between. The chain's CDR3 is CASSSTGLGGQPQHF. In DNA form, the CDR3 reads TGTGCCAGCAGCTCTACAGGGTTGGGCGGTCAGCCCCAGCATTTT.

This clone was recorded once. The rearrangement joins TRBV6-2 or TRBV6-3 to TRBJ1-2; no clear D. This CDR3 has 13 residues. The germline V and J ends were trimmed by 2 bases and 6 bases, with 10 bases remaining between them. CDR1 and CDR2 (germline): MNHEY, SVGEGT. The CDR3 sequence is CASSYKFFDGYTF. The DNA for the CDR3 is TGTGCCAGCAGTTACAAATTTTTCGATGGCTACACCTTC.

The chain employs TRBV7-8 and TRBJ2-3; D is uncertain. The germline CDR1 and CDR2 sequences are SGHVS and FQNEAQ. V lost 10 bases, J lost 4 bases, and 6 bases lay in between. The CDR3 totals 10 residues. The CDR3 spells CANTPDTQYF. The CDR3 nucleotides read TGTGCCAACACCCCAGATACGCAGTATTTT.

On this clone itself: One end of the junction does not line up with germline, which may come from a read error. In DNA form, the CDR3 reads TGTGCCAGCAGCATAGGGACTAGCGGGGCTACAGATACGCAGTATTTT. This sequence encodes CASSIGTSGATDTQYF. The rearrangement links TRBV13 to TRBJ2-3, with TRBD2 matching over 13 bases. The CDR3 is 16 amino acids. The germline CDR1 and CDR2 sequences are PRHDT and FYEKMQ (reference sequence).

This sequence joins TRBV5-1 and TRBJ1-2, with D unresolved. V was trimmed by 4 bases and J by 2 bases, leaving 12 bases between them. The CDR3 consists of 14 residues. CDR1 SGHRS and CDR2 YFSETQ come from the germline V gene. The CDR3 region is CASSPSGSNYGYTF. The CDR3 DNA is TGCGCCAGCAGCCCTTCCGGGTCGAACTATGGCTACACCTTC.

The genes are TRBV2 and TRBJ1-4; 7 positions agree with TRBD1. Germline CDR1 reads SNHLY; CDR2 reads FYNNEI. The CDR3 extends over 15 amino acids. V shed 5 bases and J 0 bases; nucleotides not matched to a gene: 3. The CDR3 DNA sequence: TGTGCCAGCAGTCGGGGGACAGCAACTAATGAAAAACTGTTTTTT. Its protein is CASSRGTATNEKLFF.

This chain connects TRBV3-1 (or the pseudogene TRBV3-2) to TRBJ2-3, with 12 nucleotides matching TRBD2. CDR1 LGHDT and CDR2 YNNKEL come from the germline V gene (reference sequence). The CDR3 covers 17 residues. V shed 0 bases and J 0 bases; nucleotides not matched to a gene: 1. CDR3 protein: CASSQDTSGGSTDTQYF. CDR3 nucleotide sequence: TGTGCCAGCAGCCAAGATACTAGCGGGGGGAGCACAGATACGCAGTATTTT.

This chain links TRBV6-1 with TRBJ1-2, with D possibly TRBD1 on 5 matching bases. The V gene's germline CDR1 is MNHNS and CDR2 SASEGT. With 3 bases removed from V and 7 bases from J, the gap between germline ends came to 12 bases. The CDR3 consists of 13 residues. As DNA, the CDR3 is TGTGCCAGCAGTGACAGGGCAGTGGGTGGCTACACCTTC. Translated: CASSDRAVGGYTF.

This rearrangement joins TRBV19 to TRBJ1-2; TRBD1 matches at 7 bases. This CDR3 is built from 16 residues. Trimming at V came to 6 bases and at J to 2 bases, leaving 12 bases not matched to a gene. Germline V gene lookup returns CDR1 LNHDA and CDR2 SQIVND (reference sequence). The CDR3 is CASRGPRDSMNYGYTF. Written as DNA, the CDR3 is TGTGCCAGTAGAGGACCCCGGGACAGCATGAACTATGGCTACACCTTC. The entire variable domain, with the rest obtained from reference TRBV19 and TRBJ1-2, is as follows: DGGITQSPKYLFRKEGQNVTLSCEQNLNHDAMYWYRQDPGQGLRLIYYSQIVNDFQKGDIAEGYSVSREKKESFPLTVTSAQKNPTAFYLCASRGPRDSMNYGYTFGSGTRLTVV.

In regard to this clone: The sample contains more than one DNA sequence encoding this CDR3. The chain joins TRBV6-1 to TRBJ1-2; 8 bases map to TRBD1. The germline CDR1 and CDR2 sequences are MNHNS and SASEGT. V trimming: 2 bases; J trimming: 8 bases; junction bases outside the gene matches: 4. The CDR3 extends over 13 amino acids. This CDR3 reads CASSESQGGGYTF. CDR3 nucleotides: TGTGCCAGCAGTGAATCACAGGGGGGAGGCTACACCTTC.

The chain uses TRBV19 and TRBJ1-1; 7 bases align to TRBD1. The CDR3 sequence is 16 residues long. Germline V lookup: CDR1 LNHDA, CDR2 SQIVND (reference sequence). With 3 bases clipped from V and 1 base from J, the junction kept 8 bases outside the gene matches. Written as DNA, the CDR3 is TGTGCCAGTAGTATCGACCCCAGGGGGGAGAACACTGAAGCTTTCTTT. Protein product: CASSIDPRGENTEAFF.

This chain joins TRBV5-4 and TRBJ1-1, with 8 bases aligning to TRBD1. Per the germline V gene, CDR1 is SGHNT and CDR2 is YYREEE (reference sequence). CDR3 length: 17 residues. Trimming at V came to 3 bases and at J to 5 bases, leaving 15 bases not matched to a gene. The CDR3 DNA reads as TGTGCCAGCAGCTGGGAAGATGGACAGGGAAGAGGGACTGAAGCTTTCTTT. Translating it yields CASSWEDGQGRGTEAFF.

The chain is built from TRBV5-5 and TRBJ1-2; perhaps TRBD1 as D (5 bases). Germline-derived CDR1 and CDR2 are SGHKS and YYEKEE (reference sequence). The CDR3 length is 15 residues. Trimming removed 3 bases from V and 3 bases from J, with 15 bases in between. CDR3: CASSSGLGRDYGYTF. The CDR3 nucleotides are TGTGCCAGCAGCTCCGGCTTGGGGCGAGACTATGGCTACACCTTC.

V and J are TRBV5-4 and TRBJ2-7; TRBD1 aligns across 7 bases. V shed 4 bases, J shed 4 bases, and the junction held 14 bases outside the gene matches. The CDR3 spans 16 residues. Germline CDR1 SGHNT, CDR2 YYREEE (reference sequence). The CDR3 region is CASSLMGRGLDYEQYF. The DNA for the CDR3 is TGTGCCAGCAGCCTAATGGGAAGGGGGCTCGATTACGAGCAGTACTTC.